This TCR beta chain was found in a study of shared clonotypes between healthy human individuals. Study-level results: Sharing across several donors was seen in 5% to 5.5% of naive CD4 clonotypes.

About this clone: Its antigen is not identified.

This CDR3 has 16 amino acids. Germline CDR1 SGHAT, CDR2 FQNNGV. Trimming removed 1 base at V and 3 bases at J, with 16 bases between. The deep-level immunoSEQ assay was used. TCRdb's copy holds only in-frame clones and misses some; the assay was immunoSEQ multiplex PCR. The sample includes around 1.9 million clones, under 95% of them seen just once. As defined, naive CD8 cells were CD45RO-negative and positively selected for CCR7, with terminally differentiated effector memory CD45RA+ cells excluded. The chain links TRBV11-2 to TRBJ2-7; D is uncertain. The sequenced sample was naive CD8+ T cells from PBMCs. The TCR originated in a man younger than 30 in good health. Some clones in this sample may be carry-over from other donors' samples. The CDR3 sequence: CASSLGRIGIFYEQYF. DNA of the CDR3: TGTGCCAGCAGCTTAGGTCGCATCGGTATTTTCTACGAGCAGTACTTC.